The TCR beta chain under discussion was sequenced for a study of CD8+ T cells in alopecia areata. Between the trimmed V and J ends, which lost 1 base and 4 bases, there was a span of 10 bases. This CDR3 contains 15 residues. Germline lookup yields CDR1 SGHTA and CDR2 FQGTGA. As the sequencing template, cDNA was produced by extracting RNA and reverse transcribing it. Only in-frame clones appear in the TCRdb table, and some are missing; sequencing was by immunoSEQ multiplex PCR. Of approximately 200,000 clones listed, 40% to 45% are singletons. Regarding treatment: oral pan-JAK inhibitor, 5-10 mg twice daily. Sampling of alopecia areata patients yielded lesional scalp punch biopsies as well as peripheral blood.

The sequence was collected from a human donor with alopecia areata. This chain links TRBV7-3 with TRBJ2-2; D unresolved. The specimen comprised CD4+ T cells sorted from blood, sampled at approximately week 36, from a patient treated with tofacitinib. The CDR3 region has the DNA TGTGCCAGCAGCTTAAGCGCCTCGCGCACCGGGGAGCTGTTTTTT. Residues: CASSLSASRTGELFF.